The 21 T cell receptor beta chains given below trace back to one sample, sequenced in a study of CXCR3-negative and CXCR3-positive naive CD8 T cells. These receptors have no identified antigens. 5' RACE with UMI labels generated the TRB cDNA libraries. TCRdb re-called the 5' RACE reads and catalogs CDR3 proteins one per entry, DNA excluded. The table for this sample gives over 150,000 distinct CDR3 sequences. Study-wide results and caveats: Against CXCR3-negative naive cells, CXCR3-positive naive cells showed more hydrophobic TRB CDR3s.

The specimen was naive CXCR3+ CD8+ T cells from blood. Subset defined: CD45RO-CCR7+CD27+CD95- naive CD8+ T cells expressing CXCR3 (TNR3+). These receptors were collected from a human donor in good health. Some clones in this sample may be carry-over from other donors' samples.

J is TRBJ2-5 and V is TRBV12-3 or TRBV12-4; as DNA is missing, the TRBD2 call by TCRdb cannot be tested. This CDR3 comprises 16 residues. CDR3 region: CASSFLAGGLEETQYF.

The chain uses TRBV27 and TRBJ1-1; the TCRdb call, TRBD1, lacks DNA for checking. This CDR3 has 15 amino acids. Germline V gene sequence: CDR1 MNHEY, CDR2 SMNVEV (reference sequence). Here the CDR3 reads CASSFGTGGNTEAFF.

The rearrangement uses TRBV4-1 and TRBJ1-2. Looked up from germline, CDR1 is MGHRA and CDR2 is YSYEKL. The CDR3 spans 16 residues. The CDR3 is CASSQEGQGPNYGYTF.

The CDR3 sequence is CASSYREVTQYF. The V call is TRBV7-9, the J call TRBJ2-3; lacking DNA, the TRBD1 call made by TCRdb goes unchecked. CDR3 size: 12 residues. Germline CDR1 and CDR2: SEHNR and FQNEAQ (reference sequence).

The chain recombines TRBV7-9 with TRBJ2-7; TCRdb gives TRBD1 as the D gene, but with no DNA this cannot be confirmed. This CDR3 has 14 residues. The germline V gene has CDR1 SEHNR and CDR2 FQNEAQ (reference sequence). The chain's CDR3 is CASSSTTGPYEQYF. Supplemented by reference TRBV7-9 and TRBJ2-7, the full variable domain reads DTGVSQNPRHKITKRGQNVTFRCDPISEHNRLYWYRQTLGQGPEFLTYFQNEAQLEKSRLLSDRFSAERPKGSFSTLEIQRTEQGDSAMYLCASSSTTGPYEQYFGPGTRLTVT.

This chain links TRBV6-5 with TRBJ2-1; TCRdb names TRBD2, which stays unverified in the absence of DNA. The CDR3 runs to 14 residues. Germline assignment: CDR1 MNHEY and CDR2 SVGAGI. The CDR3: CASRLAGGDNEQFF.

This chain uses TRBV7-9 with TRBJ2-2; without DNA, the TCRdb call of TRBD1 cannot be checked. Germline lookup yields CDR1 SEHNR and CDR2 FQNEAQ (reference sequence). This CDR3 is 14 amino acids long. The CDR3 sequence: CASSWDISTGELFF.

This sequence joins TRBV28 and TRBJ2-1; TCRdb names TRBD2, which stays unverified in the absence of DNA. The CDR3 runs to 17 residues. CDR1 is MDHEN and CDR2 is SYDVKM in the germline V gene. The CDR3 loop reads CASSSELPGREYNEQFF.

The chain uses TRBV6-2 or TRBV6-3 and TRBJ1-1; TCRdb lists TRBD1, though no DNA is available to test this call. CDR3 size: 16 residues. Per germline, CDR1 MNHEY and CDR2 SVGEGT. CDR3: CASSRPGTGYDTEAFF.

The chain couples TRBV20-1 to TRBJ2-1; TCRdb picks TRBD2, but there is no DNA to check that call. This CDR3 region has 14 residues. Looked up from germline, CDR1 is DFQATT and CDR2 is SNEGSKA (reference sequence). CDR3 protein: CSEAGPEGYNEQFF.

This sequence joins TRBV7-6 and TRBJ2-6; TCRdb reports TRBD1, a call that lacks DNA to check it against. In germline, CDR1 is SGHVS, CDR2 FNYEAQ. This CDR3 has 17 amino acids. The chain's CDR3 is CASSLDREVSGANVLTF.

The chain has TRBV7-2 and TRBJ2-7; TCRdb gives TRBD1 as the D gene, but with no DNA this cannot be confirmed. The CDR3 runs to 18 residues. CDR1 and CDR2 from the germline V gene are SGHTA and FQGNSA. The chain's CDR3 is CASSLRAGGYRYPYEQYF.

This chain uses TRBV27 with TRBJ2-1; the TRBD1 assignment by TCRdb is unverifiable without DNA. The germline V gene encodes CDR1 MNHEY and CDR2 SMNVEV (reference sequence). The CDR3 extends over 19 amino acids. This CDR3 is CASSLSVTGGYSSYNEQFF.

The V and J genes are TRBV5-5 and TRBJ1-1; TCRdb selects TRBD1, and the lack of DNA leaves this call unchecked. Germline loops: CDR1 SGHKS, CDR2 YYEKEE (reference sequence). The CDR3 sequence is 15 residues long. The CDR3 sequence: CASSGIGGTNTEAFF.

The V gene is TRBV10-3, the J gene TRBJ2-7; the TCRdb D gene call, TRBD1, has no DNA to confirm it. This CDR3 has 14 residues. Germline lookup yields CDR1 ENHRY and CDR2 SYGVKD. This CDR3 reads CAIRGTGDLYEQYF.

The chain combines TRBV7-2 with TRBJ2-1. This CDR3 is built from 13 residues. The germline V gene has CDR1 SGHTA and CDR2 FQGNSA. The chain's CDR3 is CASSLAPKWEQFF.

The rearrangement uses TRBV19 and TRBJ2-7; TCRdb picks TRBD1, but there is no DNA to check that call. The CDR3 consists of 14 residues. The germline CDR1 and CDR2 sequences are LNHDA and SQIVND (reference sequence). The CDR3: CASSMGTPTYEQYF.

The V and J genes are TRBV10-3 and TRBJ2-2; TCRdb selects TRBD1, and the lack of DNA leaves this call unchecked. Germline assignment: CDR1 ENHRY and CDR2 SYGVKD. This CDR3 is 14 amino acids long. The CDR3 protein is CAISAPGNTGELFF.

V and J are TRBV20-1 and TRBJ2-7; there is no DNA to check the TCRdb D call of TRBD2. CDR1 and CDR2 (germline): DFQATT, SNEGSKA (reference sequence). CDR3 size: 12 residues. This CDR3 is CSVRDYSYEQYF.

The CDR3 spells CATSKPGTGQAKNIQYF. The V and J genes are TRBV15 and TRBJ2-4; TCRdb names TRBD1, which stays unverified in the absence of DNA. The CDR3 is 17 amino acids. In germline, CDR1 is LNHNV, CDR2 YYDKDF (reference sequence).

The V and J genes are TRBV5-6 and TRBJ2-7. Germline CDR1 SGHDT, CDR2 YYEEEE. The CDR3 has 12 amino acids. The CDR3 sequence is CASSLGLSSQYF. The variable domain in full, completed from reference TRBV5-6 and TRBJ2-7, reads DAGVTQSPTHLIKTRGQQVTLRCSPKSGHDTVSWYQQALGQGPQFIFQYYEEEERQRGNFPDRFSGHQFPNYSSELNVNALLLGDSALYLCASSLGLSSQYFGPGTRLTVT.